This TCR beta chain appears in the sequencing data of a study of OX40 agonist ivuxolimab in advanced cancers. Study context: Aged roughly 20 to 85 with a mean of roughly 65 years, they were almost 85% male. Study conclusions and caveats: Researchers did not determine the expanded peripheral T cells' antigen specificity. Partial responders at 0.1-3.0 mg/kg had among the lowest clonal expansion.

Germline V gene lookup returns CDR1 SGHRS and CDR2 YFSETQ. Trimming shortened V by 2 bases and J by 3 bases, and 9 bases separated the two germline ends. CDR3 size: 14 residues. The table came from immunoSEQ multiplex PCR; TCRdb's copy has only in-frame clones and leaves some out. In the table there are more than 60,000 clones, 65% to 85% of which are singletons. Points on this clone: Its antigen is unknown.

J is TRBJ1-5 and V is TRBV5-1, with a weak D call TRBD1 (5 bases). This sequence was found in an adult with an advanced solid tumor such as melanoma, head and neck, liver or kidney cancer. The input for sequencing was CD4+ or CD8+ T cells sorted from blood, taken in a trial of the OX40 agonist ivuxolimab. CDR3 residues: CASSFEGPNQPQHF. As DNA, the CDR3 is TGCGCCAGCAGCTTTGAGGGGCCCAATCAGCCCCAGCATTTT.